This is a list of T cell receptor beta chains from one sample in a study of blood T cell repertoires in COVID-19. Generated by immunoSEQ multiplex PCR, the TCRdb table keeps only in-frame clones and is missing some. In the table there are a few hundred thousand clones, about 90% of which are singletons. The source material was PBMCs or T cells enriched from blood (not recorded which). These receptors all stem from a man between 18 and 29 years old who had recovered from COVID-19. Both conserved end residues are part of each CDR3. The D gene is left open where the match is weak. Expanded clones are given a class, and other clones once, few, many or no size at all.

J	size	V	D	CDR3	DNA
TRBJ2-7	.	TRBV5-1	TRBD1	CASSTGAPGQGGYEQYF	TGCGCCAGCAGCACGGGGGCGCCGGGACAGGGTGGTTACGAGCAGTACTTC
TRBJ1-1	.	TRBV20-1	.	CSARDRQQAFF	TGCAGTGCTAGAGATCGACAGCAAGCTTTCTTT
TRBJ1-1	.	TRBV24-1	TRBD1	CATRGTANTEAFF	TGTGCCACCAGGGGGACAGCGAACACTGAAGCTTTCTTT
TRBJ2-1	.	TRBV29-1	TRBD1	CSVEEVQGAYNEQFF	TGCAGCGTTGAAGAGGTACAGGGGGCATACAATGAGCAGTTCTTC
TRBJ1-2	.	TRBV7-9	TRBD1	CASSGQGHYGYTF	TGTGCCAGCAGCGGACAGGGTCATTATGGCTACACCTTC
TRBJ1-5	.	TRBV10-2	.	CASSENRAYQPQHF	TGCGCCAGCAGTGAGAACAGGGCCTATCAGCCCCAGCATTTT
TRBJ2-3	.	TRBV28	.	CASSPPRGEMGTDTQYF	TGTGCCAGCAGTCCCCCCCGTGGGGAGATGGGCACAGATACGCAGTATTTT
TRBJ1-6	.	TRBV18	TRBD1	CASSIQGIYNSPLHF	TGTGCCAGCTCAATACAGGGGATCTATAATTCACCCCTCCACTTT
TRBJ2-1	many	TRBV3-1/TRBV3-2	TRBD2	CASSQGGRAGEQFF	TGTGCCAGCAGCCAAGGCGGGAGGGCCGGTGAGCAGTTCTTC
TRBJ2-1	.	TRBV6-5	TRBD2	CASFSGSGGNEQFF	TGTGCCAGCTTTAGCGGTTCGGGGGGGAATGAGCAGTTCTTC
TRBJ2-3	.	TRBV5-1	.	CASSLRFTDTQYF	TGCGCCAGCAGTCTCCGGTTCACAGATACGCAGTATTTT
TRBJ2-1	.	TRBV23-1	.	CASSQSTAWYNEQFF	TGCGCCAGCAGTCAATCGACTGCGTGGTACAATGAGCAGTTCTTC
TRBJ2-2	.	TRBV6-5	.	CASSYPTSLETGELFF	TGTGCCAGCAGTTACCCAACCTCACTAGAAACCGGGGAGCTGTTTTTT
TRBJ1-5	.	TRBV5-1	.	CASSFLRGNGACNQPQHF	TGCGCCAGCAGCTTCTTACGGGGTAACGGAGCATGCAATCAGCCCCAGCATTTT
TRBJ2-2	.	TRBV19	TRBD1	CASSRQGGTGELFF	TGTGCCAGCAGTAGACAGGGCGGGACCGGGGAGCTGTTTTTT
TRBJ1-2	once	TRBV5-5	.	CASSLLDSLNYGYTF	TGTGCCAGCAGCTTGTTAGACAGCCTAAACTATGGCTACACCTTC
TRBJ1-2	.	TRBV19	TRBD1	CASSIGRTGTGYGYTF	TGTGCCAGTAGTATAGGGAGGACAGGAACGGGCTATGGCTACACCTTC
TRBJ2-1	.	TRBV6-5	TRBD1	CASSRGTGLSNEQFF	TGTGCCAGCAGTCGCGGGACAGGCCTGAGCAATGAGCAGTTCTTC
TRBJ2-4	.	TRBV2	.	CASEALRVQYF	TGTGCCAGCGAGGCCCTGAGAGTTCAGTACTTC
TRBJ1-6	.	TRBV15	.	CATSRDPGSPLHF	TGTGCCACCAGCAGAGACCCAGGTTCACCCCTCCACTTT
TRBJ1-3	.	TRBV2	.	CASDSPREAIYF	TGTGCCAGCGACAGTCCCCGCGAGGCCATATATTTT
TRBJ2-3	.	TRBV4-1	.	CASSPDRSLHTQYF	TGCGCCAGCAGCCCCGACAGGAGTTTGCATACGCAGTATTTT
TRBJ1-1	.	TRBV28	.	CASSLGPDRNTEAFF	TGTGCCAGCAGTTTAGGCCCTGACAGGAACACTGAAGCTTTCTTT
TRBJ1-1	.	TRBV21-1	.	CASSRDRSYTEAFF	TGTGCCAGCAGCAGAGACAGGAGCTACACTGAAGCTTTCTTT
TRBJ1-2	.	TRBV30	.	CAWSAGQPYGYTF	TGTGCCTGGAGTGCCGGACAGCCCTATGGCTACACCTTC
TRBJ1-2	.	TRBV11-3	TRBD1	CASSLDRGLNYGYTF	TGTGCCAGCAGCTTAGACAGGGGGCTTAACTATGGCTACACCTTC
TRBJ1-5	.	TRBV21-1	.	CASSQACGVTGQPQHF	TGTGCCAGCAGCCAAGCCTGTGGAGTCACGGGTCAGCCCCAGCATTTT
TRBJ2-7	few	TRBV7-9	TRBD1	CASSLGTGVREQYF	TGTGCCAGCAGCTTAGGGACAGGGGTTCGGGAGCAGTACTTC
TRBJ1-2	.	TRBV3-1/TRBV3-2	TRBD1	CASSHLDRSYGYTF	TGTGCCAGCAGCCATCTGGACAGGAGCTATGGCTACACCTTC
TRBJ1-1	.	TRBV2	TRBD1	CASRDRGRDTEAFF	TGTGCCAGCAGAGACAGGGGTAGAGACACTGAAGCTTTCTTT
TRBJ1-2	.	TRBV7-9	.	CASSLAEALRGYTF	TGTGCCAGCAGCTTAGCGGAGGCCCTCCGCGGCTACACCTTC
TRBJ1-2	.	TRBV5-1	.	CASSLSSYGYTF	TGCGCCAGCAGCTTGTCGTCCTATGGCTACACCTTC
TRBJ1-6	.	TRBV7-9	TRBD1	CASSYTGTALVGNNSPLHF	TGTGCCAGCAGCTACACCGGGACAGCCCTCGTAGGAAATAATTCACCCCTCCACTTT
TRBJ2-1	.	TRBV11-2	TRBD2	CASSPEGSGSGAEQFF	TGTGCCAGCAGCCCCGAGGGTAGCGGGAGTGGGGCTGAGCAGTTCTTC
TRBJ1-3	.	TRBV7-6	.	CASSLATAGRSGNTIYF	TGTGCCAGCAGCTTAGCTACGGCGGGCCGTTCTGGAAACACCATATATTTT
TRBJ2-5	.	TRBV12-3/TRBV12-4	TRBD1	CASRNRGETQYF	TGTGCCAGCAGGAACAGGGGAGAGACCCAGTACTTC
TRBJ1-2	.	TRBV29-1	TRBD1	CSVSTGTGTYGYTF	TGCAGCGTCAGCACCGGGACAGGAACCTATGGCTACACCTTC
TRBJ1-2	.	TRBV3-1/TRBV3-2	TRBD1	CASSPNYLRTGVGYTF	TGTGCCAGCAGCCCAAACTACCTAAGGACAGGGGTAGGCTACACCTTC
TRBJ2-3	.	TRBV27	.	CARPRRITDTQYF	TGTGCCAGACCCCGGAGGATCACAGATACGCAGTATTTT
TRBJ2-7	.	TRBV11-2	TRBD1	CASAQGDYEQYF	TGTGCCAGTGCCCAGGGGGATTACGAGCAGTACTTC